The clone carrying this TCR beta chain was counted at least ten times. Antigen specificity is unknown. All donors were healthy, and all were Caucasian. This entry comes from a study of identical twins. The study, taken as a whole, reports: There were fewer insertions in abundant cord blood beta clonotypes, but memory repertoires showed no such pattern. Where out-of-frame alpha sequences were twin-shared, they showed excess low generation probability.

Trimming cost V 1 base and J 6 bases, with 15 bases left between them. This CDR3 is built from 15 residues. Germline assignment: CDR1 SGHRS and CDR2 YFSETQ. cDNA molecules carried unique molecular identifiers, and template switching added a universal primer site. MiXCR was run by TCRdb on the 5' RACE reads, yielding one entry per CDR3 protein. This sample carries hundreds of thousands of distinct CDR3 sequences, roughly 6.2% of them seen once, and the ten largest clones take 1.5% to 2%. The TCR comes from a man aged 18 to 30 in good health. This chain connects TRBV5-1 to TRBJ2-3; tentative D call: TRBD2 (5 bases). The sequencing sample was made of naive T cells sorted from blood. Here the CDR3 reads CASSLQLEAWDTQYF. CDR3 nucleotide sequence: TGCGCCAGCAGCTTGCAACTGGAGGCTTGGGATACGCAGTATTTT.